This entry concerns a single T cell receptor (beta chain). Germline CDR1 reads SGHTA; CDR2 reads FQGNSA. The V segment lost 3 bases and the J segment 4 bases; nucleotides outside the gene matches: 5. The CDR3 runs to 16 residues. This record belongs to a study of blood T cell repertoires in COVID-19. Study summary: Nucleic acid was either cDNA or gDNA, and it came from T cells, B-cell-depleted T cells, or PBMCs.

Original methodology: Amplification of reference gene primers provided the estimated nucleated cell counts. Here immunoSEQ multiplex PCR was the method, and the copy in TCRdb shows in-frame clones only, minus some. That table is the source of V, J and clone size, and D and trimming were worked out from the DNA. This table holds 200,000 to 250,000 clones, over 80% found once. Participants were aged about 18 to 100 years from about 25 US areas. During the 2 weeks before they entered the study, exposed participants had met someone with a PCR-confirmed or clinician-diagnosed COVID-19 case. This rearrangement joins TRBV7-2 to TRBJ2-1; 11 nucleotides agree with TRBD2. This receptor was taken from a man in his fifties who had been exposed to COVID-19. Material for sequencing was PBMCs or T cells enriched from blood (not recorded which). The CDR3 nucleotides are TGTGCCAGCAGCTTCACTAGCGGGGGATCGTACAATGAGCAGTTCTTC. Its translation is CASSFTSGGSYNEQFF.